This T cell receptor (beta chain) is from a study of blood T cell repertoires in COVID-19 (TCRdb year 2020). Concerning the study at large: Samples covering the acute and convalescent phases of COVID-19 were provided by collaborators in the United States, Italy and Spain. The material from the prospective study consisted of cDNA or gDNA derived from T cells, B-cell-depleted T cells, or PBMCs. The dataset comprised deeply sampled blood TCRbeta repertoires from subjects exposed to, actively infected with, or recovered from COVID-19. The repertoires were released in a freely available public database intended as a resource for research on the immune response to SARS-CoV-2. Samples came from the ongoing ImmuneRACE study (first 160 participants) plus 1,254 subjects from 6 global collaborators. The sample metadata nearly always contained a de-identified subject ID, COVID-19 status, age in years and sex. Where available, HLA class I and class II types were taken from metadata supplied by the sample provider and were not determined by assay-based typing. The paper's findings and limits, for the study overall: Clinical and demographic metadata were provided uncurated, with the amount varying by source and participant.

TCRbeta CDR3 regions were amplified from genomic DNA using the immunoSEQ Assay, a bias-controlled multiplex PCR. On the study's bioinformatics: The number of nucleated cells in each sample was estimated by amplification of reference gene primers within the assay. To quantify the absolute abundance of each unique TCRbeta CDR3 rearrangement, sequence reads were collapsed and filtered. For each sample, productive Simpson clonality was calculated as the square root of Simpson's diversity index over productive rearrangements. In its TCRdb copy, this immuneACCESS table keeps in-frame sequences only and misses some clones. Where compared with another copy, unresolved V genes explain less than half of these, and the others have no known cause. D and trimming were read from the DNA, whereas the V and J calls and clone size are those reported in that table. In this sample the table shows 95,000 to 150,000 clones, 80% to 85% of which occur a single time. The ten top clones hold 3.9% of the sample.

The CDR3 spans 15 residues, from the cysteine through the phenylalanine. Of all the DNA, just the CDR3 is kept, 45 bases in frame from base 1. As encoded in the germline V gene, CDR1 is MGHRA while CDR2 is YSYEKL. At the junction V is shortened by 4 bases and J by 1 base, with 12 bases in between. A remark on this clone: Its specific antigen is unknown. No qualities accompany the bases; no much larger clone lies one base away.

Participants in the prospective study were enrolled through a virtual design, were aged about 18 to 100 years, and lived in 20 to 30 United States geographic areas. In the prospective study, cohorts were assigned on the basis of participant-reported clinical history obtained from a screening survey and a study questionnaire. ImmuneRACE Cohort 3 recovered participants were defined by two consecutive negative NP/OP PCR tests, healthcare professional clearance, or symptom resolution. Each participant in the prospective study had whole blood, serum and a nasopharyngeal or oropharyngeal swab collected by mobile phlebotomists. Prospective study participants could optionally give additional blood draws and questionnaires over an approximately 2-month period. Before DNA extraction, blood samples from the prospective study were shipped at room temperature or frozen.

The V gene is TRBV4-1 and the J gene is TRBJ2-3, with TRBD2 perhaps the D gene, on 5 matching bases. Material for sequencing was PBMCs or T cells enriched from blood (not recorded which). This sequence was found in a young woman who had recovered from COVID-19. In nucleotides, the sequence is TGCGCCAGCAGCCTCCTCCGGCGGGGCACAGATACGCAGTATTTT. Protein translation: CASSLLRRGTDTQYF.